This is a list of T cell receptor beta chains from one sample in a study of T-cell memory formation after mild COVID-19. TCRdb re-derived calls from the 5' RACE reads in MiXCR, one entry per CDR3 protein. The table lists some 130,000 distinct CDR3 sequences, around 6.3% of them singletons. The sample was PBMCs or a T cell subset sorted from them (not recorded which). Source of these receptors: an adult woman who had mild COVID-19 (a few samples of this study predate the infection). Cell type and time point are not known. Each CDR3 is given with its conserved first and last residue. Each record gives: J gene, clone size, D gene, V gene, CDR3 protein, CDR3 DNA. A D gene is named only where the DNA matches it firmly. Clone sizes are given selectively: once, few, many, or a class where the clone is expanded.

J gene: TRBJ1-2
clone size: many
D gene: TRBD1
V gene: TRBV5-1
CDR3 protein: CASRDRTGPNYGYTF
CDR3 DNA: TGCGCCAGCAGAGACCGGACAGGCCCGAACTATGGCTACACCTTC

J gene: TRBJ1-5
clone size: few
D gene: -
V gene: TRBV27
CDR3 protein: CASSFGRGNQPQHF
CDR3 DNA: TGTGCCAGCAGTTTTGGCAGGGGTAATCAGCCCCAGCATTTT

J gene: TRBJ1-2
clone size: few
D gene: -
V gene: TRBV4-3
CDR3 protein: CASSQDISFGGYTF
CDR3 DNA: TGCGCCAGCAGCCAAGATATTTCTTTCGGGGGCTACACCTTC

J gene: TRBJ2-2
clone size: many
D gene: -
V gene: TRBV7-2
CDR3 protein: CASSLDGLPTGELFF
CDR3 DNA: TGTGCCAGCAGCTTGGACGGACTACCCACCGGGGAGCTGTTTTTT

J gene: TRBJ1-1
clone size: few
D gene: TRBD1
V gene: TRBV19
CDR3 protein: CASSIGNRGEAFF
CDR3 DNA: TGTGCCAGTAGTATAGGGAACAGGGGCGAAGCTTTCTTT

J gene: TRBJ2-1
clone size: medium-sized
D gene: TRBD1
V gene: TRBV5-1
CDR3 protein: CASSSGTGSYNEQFF
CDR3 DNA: TGCGCCAGCAGCTCCGGGACAGGTTCCTACAATGAGCAGTTCTTC

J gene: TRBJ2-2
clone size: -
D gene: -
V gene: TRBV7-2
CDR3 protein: CASSLGGTLKRELFF
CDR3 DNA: TGTGCCAGCAGCTTAGGAGGGACACTCAAAAGGGAGCTGTTTTTT

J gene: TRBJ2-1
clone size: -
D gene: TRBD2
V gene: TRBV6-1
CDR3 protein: CASRLLERGGNEQFF
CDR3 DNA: TGTGCCAGCAGACTTTTGGAGCGGGGGGGCAATGAGCAGTTCTTC

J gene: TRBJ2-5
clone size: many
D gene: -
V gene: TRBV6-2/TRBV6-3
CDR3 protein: CASSPDFKRTETQYF
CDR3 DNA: TGTGCCAGCAGCCCCGACTTTAAGAGGACAGAGACCCAGTACTTC

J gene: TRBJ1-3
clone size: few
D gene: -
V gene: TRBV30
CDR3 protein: CGYRSSGNTIYF
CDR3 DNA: TGTGGATACCGTAGCTCTGGAAACACCATATATTTT

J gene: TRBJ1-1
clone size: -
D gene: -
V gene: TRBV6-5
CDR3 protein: CASSTVTEAFF
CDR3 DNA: TGTGCCAGCAGTACGGTAACTGAAGCTTTCTTT

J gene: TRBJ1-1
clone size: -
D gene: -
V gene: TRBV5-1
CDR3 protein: CASSLGQNEGEAFF
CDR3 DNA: TGCGCCAGCAGCTTAGGACAGAATGAGGGTGAAGCTTTCTTT

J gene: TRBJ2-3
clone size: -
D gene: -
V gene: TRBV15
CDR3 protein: CATSQLYGADTQYF
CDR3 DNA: TGTGCCACCAGCCAACTTTACGGGGCAGATACGCAGTATTTT

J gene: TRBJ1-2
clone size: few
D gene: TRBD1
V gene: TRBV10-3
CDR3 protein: CAISDFGQADLNYGYTF
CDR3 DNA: TGTGCCATCAGTGACTTCGGACAGGCCGACCTTAACTATGGCTACACCTTC

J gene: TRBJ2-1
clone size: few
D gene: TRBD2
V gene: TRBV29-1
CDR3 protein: CSVELASGRDEQFF
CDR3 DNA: TGCAGCGTTGAGCTTGCTAGCGGGAGGGATGAGCAGTTCTTC

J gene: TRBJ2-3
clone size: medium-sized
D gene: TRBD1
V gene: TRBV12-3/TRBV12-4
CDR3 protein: CASKPGQHTDTQYF
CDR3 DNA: TGTGCCAGTAAGCCGGGACAGCACACAGATACGCAGTATTTT

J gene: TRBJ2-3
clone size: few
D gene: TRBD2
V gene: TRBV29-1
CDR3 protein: CSVDRLAGVFTDTQYF
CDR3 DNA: TGCAGCGTTGACAGACTAGCGGGGGTGTTCACAGATACGCAGTATTTT

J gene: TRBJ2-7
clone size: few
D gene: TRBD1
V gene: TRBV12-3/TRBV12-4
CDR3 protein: CASSPRGNRPGEQYF
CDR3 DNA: TGTGCCAGCAGTCCCAGGGGGAACCGGCCGGGCGAGCAGTACTTC

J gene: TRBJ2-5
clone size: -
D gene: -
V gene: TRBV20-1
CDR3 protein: CSANTGRFRETQYF
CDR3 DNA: TGCAGTGCAAATACAGGGAGATTTAGAGAGACCCAGTACTTC

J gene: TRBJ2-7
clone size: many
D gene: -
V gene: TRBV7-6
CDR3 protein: CASSEGAGLGGEQYF
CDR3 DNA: TGTGCCAGCAGCGAAGGAGCAGGACTAGGGGGCGAGCAGTACTTC

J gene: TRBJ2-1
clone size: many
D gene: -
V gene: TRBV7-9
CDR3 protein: CASSPPDSSNEQFF
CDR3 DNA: TGTGCCAGCAGCCCCCCTGACAGTAGCAATGAGCAGTTCTTC

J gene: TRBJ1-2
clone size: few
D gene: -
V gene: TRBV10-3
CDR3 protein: CAISETTALNGYTF
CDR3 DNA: TGTGCCATCAGTGAAACCACGGCCTTAAATGGCTACACCTTC